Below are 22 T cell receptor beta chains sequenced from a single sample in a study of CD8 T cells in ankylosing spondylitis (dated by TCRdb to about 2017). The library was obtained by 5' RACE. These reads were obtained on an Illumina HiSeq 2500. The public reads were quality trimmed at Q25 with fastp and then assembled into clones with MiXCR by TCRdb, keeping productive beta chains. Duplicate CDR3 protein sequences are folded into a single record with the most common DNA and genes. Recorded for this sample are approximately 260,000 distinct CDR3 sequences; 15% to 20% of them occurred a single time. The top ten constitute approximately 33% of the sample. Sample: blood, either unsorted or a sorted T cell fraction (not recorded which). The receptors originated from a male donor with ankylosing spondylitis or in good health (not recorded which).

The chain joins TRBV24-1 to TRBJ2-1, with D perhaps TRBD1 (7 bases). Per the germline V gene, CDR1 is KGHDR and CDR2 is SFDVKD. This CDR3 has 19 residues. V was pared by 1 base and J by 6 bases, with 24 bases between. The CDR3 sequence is CATSDFAGGSRESVNEQFF. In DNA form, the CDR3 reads TGTGCCACCAGTGATTTTGCAGGGGGAAGTCGGGAGTCGGTCAATGAGCAGTTCTTC.

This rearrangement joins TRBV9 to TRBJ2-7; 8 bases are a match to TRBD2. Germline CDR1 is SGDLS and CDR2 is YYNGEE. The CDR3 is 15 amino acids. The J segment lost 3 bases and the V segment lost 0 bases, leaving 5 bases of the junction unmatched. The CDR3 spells CASSVGSSGVYEQYF. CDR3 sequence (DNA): TGTGCCAGCAGCGTAGGGAGTAGCGGGGTCTACGAGCAGTACTTC.

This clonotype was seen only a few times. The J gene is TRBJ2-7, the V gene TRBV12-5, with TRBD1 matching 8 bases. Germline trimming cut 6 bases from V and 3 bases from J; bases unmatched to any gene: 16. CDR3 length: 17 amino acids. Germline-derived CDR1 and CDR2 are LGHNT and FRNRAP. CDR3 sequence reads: CASGPVWGGQGDYEQYF. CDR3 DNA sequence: TGTGCTAGTGGCCCAGTTTGGGGCGGACAGGGCGACTACGAGCAGTACTTC.

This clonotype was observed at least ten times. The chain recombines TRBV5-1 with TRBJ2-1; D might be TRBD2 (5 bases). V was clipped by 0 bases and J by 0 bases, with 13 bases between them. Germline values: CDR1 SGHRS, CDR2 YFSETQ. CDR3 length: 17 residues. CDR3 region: CASSLDARAASYNEQFF. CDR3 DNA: TGCGCCAGCAGCTTGGATGCGCGAGCGGCCTCCTACAATGAGCAGTTCTTC.

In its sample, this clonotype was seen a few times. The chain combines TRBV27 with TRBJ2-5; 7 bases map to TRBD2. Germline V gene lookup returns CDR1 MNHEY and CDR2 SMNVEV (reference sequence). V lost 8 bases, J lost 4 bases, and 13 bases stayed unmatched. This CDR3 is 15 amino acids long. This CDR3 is CASVMTAGLVETQYF. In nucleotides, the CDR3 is TGTGCCAGCGTGATGACAGCGGGATTAGTAGAGACCCAGTACTTC.

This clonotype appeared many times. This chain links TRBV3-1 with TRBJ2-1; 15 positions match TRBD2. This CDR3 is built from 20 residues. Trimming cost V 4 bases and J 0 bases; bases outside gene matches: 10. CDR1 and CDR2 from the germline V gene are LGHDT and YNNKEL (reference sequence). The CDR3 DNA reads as TGTGCCAGCAGCCCCTGGCCGGGACTAGCGGGAGGTCCCTCCTACAATGAGCAGTTCTTC. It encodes CASSPWPGLAGGPSYNEQFF.

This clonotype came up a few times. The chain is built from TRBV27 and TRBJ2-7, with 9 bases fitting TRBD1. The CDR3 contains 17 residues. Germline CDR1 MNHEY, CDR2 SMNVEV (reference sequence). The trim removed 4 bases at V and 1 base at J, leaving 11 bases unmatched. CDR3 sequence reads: CASSSPLGQGPSYEQYF. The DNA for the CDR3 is TGTGCCAGCAGTTCCCCACTCGGACAGGGGCCATCCTACGAGCAGTACTTC.

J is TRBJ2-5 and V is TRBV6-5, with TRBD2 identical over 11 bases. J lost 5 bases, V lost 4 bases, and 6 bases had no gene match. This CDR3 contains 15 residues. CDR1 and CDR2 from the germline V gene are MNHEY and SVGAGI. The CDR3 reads CASSSTSGSEETQYF. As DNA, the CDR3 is TGTGCCAGCAGTTCTACTAGCGGGAGTGAGGAGACCCAGTACTTC.

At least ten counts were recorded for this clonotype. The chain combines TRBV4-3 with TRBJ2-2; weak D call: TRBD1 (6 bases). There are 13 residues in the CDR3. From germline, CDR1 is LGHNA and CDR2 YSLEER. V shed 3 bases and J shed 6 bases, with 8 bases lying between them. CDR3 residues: CASSHTGPGELFF. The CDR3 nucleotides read TGCGCCAGCAGCCATACAGGGCCCGGGGAGCTGTTTTTT.

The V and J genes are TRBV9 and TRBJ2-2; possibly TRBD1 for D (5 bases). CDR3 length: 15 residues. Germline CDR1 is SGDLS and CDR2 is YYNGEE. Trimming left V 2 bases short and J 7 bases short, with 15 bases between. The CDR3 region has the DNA TGTGCCAGCAGCGTTGCAGGGCCTGCTGGCGGGGAGCTGTTTTTT. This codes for CASSVAGPAGGELFF.

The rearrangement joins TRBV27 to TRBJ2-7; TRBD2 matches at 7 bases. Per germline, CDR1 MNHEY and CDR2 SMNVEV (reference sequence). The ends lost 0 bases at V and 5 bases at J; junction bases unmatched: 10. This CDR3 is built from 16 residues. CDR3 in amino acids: CASSLSRGLPFHEQYF. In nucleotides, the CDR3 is TGTGCCAGCAGTTTATCGAGGGGACTACCTTTCCACGAGCAGTACTTC.

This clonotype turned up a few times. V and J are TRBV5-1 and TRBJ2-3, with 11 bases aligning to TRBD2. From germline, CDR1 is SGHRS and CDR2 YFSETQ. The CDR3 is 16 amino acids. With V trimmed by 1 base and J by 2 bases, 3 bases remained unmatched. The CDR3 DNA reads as TGCGCCAGCAGCTTGCTAGCGGGAGGCCTCACAGATACGCAGTATTTT. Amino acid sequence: CASSLLAGGLTDTQYF. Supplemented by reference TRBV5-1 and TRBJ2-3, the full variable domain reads KAGVTQTPRYLIKTRGQQVTLSCSPISGHRSVSWYQQTPGQGLQFLFEYFSETQRNKGNFPGRFSGRQFSNSRSEMNVSTLELGDSALYLCASSLLAGGLTDTQYFGPGTRLTVL.

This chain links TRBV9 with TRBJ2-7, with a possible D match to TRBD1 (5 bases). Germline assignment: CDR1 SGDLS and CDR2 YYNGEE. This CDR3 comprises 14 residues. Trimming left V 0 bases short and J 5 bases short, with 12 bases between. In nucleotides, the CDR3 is TGTGCCAGCAGCGTAGAGGGTCAGGGCGACGAGCAGTACTTC. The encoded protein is CASSVEGQGDEQYF. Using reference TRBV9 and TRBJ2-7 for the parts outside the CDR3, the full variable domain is DSGVTQTPKHLITATGQRVTLRCSPRSGDLSVYWYQQSLDQGLQFLIQYYNGEERAKGNILERFSAQQFPDLHSELNLSSLELGDSALYFCASSVEGQGDEQYFGPGTRLTVT.

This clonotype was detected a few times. CDR3 in DNA: TGTGCCAGTAGTACAGCACCGGGACTAGCGAGCTACGAGCAGTACTTC. Protein sequence: CASSTAPGLASYEQYF. The V call is TRBV19, the J call TRBJ2-7, with 10 bases fitting TRBD2. After removal of 4 bases from V and 3 bases from J, the junction contained 9 bases not matched to a gene. CDR1 LNHDA and CDR2 SQIVND come from the germline V gene (reference sequence). CDR3 length equals 16 residues.

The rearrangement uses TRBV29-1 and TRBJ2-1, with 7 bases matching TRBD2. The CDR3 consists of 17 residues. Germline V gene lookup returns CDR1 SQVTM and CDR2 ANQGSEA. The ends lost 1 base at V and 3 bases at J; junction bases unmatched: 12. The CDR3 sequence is CSVEGVRGGSDYNEQFF. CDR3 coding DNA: TGCAGCGTTGAAGGCGTCCGCGGCGGGAGTGACTACAATGAGCAGTTCTTC.

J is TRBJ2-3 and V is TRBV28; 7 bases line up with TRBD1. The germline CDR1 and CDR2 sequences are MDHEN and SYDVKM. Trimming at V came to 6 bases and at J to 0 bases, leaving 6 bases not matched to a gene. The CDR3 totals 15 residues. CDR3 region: CASSSTGVSTDTQYF. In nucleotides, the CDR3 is TGTGCCAGCAGCTCTACAGGGGTGAGCACAGATACGCAGTATTTT.

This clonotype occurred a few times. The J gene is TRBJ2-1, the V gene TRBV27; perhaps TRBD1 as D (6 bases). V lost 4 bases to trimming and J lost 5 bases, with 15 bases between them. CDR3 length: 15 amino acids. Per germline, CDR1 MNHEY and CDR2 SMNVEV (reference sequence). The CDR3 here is CASSSPGHHNNEQFF. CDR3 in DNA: TGTGCCAGCAGTTCCCCGGGACACCACAACAATGAGCAGTTCTTC.

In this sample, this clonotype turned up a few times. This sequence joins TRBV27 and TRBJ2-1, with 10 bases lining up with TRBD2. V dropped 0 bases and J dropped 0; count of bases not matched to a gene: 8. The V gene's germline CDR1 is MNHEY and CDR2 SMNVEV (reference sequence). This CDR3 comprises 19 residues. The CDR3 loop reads CASSLSGLAPISSYNEQFF. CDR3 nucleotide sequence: TGTGCCAGCAGTTTATCGGGACTAGCGCCCATAAGCTCCTACAATGAGCAGTTCTTC.

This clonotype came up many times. Written as DNA, the CDR3 is TGCGCCAGCAGTGCGGGACTAGCTTCCTACGAGCAGTACTTC. Its protein is CASSAGLASYEQYF. J is TRBJ2-7 and V is TRBV10-2; 9 bases fit TRBD2. There are 14 residues in the CDR3. Looked up from germline, CDR1 is WSHSY and CDR2 is SAAADI. With V trimmed by 4 bases and J by 1 base, 2 bases remained unmatched.

The DNA of the CDR3 is TGTGCCAGCTATTCCGTTATCCAGGAGCAGTTCTTC. It yields the protein CASYSVIQEQFF. The chain couples TRBV27 to TRBJ2-1; D unresolved. CDR1 and CDR2 from the germline V gene are MNHEY and SMNVEV (reference sequence). The CDR3 loop spans 12 amino acids. Trimming removed 8 bases from V and 10 bases from J, with 15 bases in between.

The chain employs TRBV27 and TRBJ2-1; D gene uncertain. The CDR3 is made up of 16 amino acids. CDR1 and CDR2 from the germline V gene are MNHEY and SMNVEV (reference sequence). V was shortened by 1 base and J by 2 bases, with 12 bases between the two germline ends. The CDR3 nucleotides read TGTGCCAGCAGTTTATTTGGCAGCCACACCTACAATGAGCAGTTCTTC. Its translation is CASSLFGSHTYNEQFF.

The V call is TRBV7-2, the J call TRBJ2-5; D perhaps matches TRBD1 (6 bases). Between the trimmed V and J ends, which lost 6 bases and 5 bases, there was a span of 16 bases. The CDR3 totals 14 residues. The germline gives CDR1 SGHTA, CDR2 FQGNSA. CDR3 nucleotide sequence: TGTGCCAGCAGGGCAGGGGCATTAGAGGAGACCCAGTACTTC. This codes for CASRAGALEETQYF.